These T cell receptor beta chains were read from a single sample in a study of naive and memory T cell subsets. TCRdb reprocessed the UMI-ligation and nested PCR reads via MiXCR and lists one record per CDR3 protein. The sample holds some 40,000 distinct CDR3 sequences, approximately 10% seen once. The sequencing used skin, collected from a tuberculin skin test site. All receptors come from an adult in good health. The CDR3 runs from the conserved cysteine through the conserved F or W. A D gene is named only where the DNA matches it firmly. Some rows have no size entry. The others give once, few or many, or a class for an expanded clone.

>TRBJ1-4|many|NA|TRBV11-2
CASSFRTNEKLFF
TGTGCCAGCAGCTTCCGGACTAATGAAAAACTGTTTTTT
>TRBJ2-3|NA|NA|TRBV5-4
CASSSTSFRPDTQYF
TGTGCCAGCAGCTCTACTAGTTTCAGACCAGATACGCAGTATTTT
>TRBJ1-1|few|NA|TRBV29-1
CSVDRAVKNTEAFF
TGCAGCGTTGACAGGGCCGTGAAGAACACTGAAGCTTTCTTT
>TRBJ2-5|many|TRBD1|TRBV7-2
CASHFAGGETQYF
TGTGCCAGCCACTTCGCAGGGGGAGAGACCCAGTACTTC
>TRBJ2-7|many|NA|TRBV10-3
CAISESPRGAPSYEQYF
TGTGCCATCAGTGAGTCCCCCCGGGGCGCGCCGTCCTACGAGCAGTACTTC
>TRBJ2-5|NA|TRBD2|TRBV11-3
CASSLLAGGPVGETQYF
TGTGCCAGCAGCCTACTAGCGGGGGGGCCGGTGGGAGAGACCCAGTACTTC
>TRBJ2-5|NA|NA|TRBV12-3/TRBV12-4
CASSFVSRETQYF
TGTGCCAGCAGTTTCGTGTCGCGGGAGACCCAGTACTTC
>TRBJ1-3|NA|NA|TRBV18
CASSPDRRISGNTIYF
TGTGCCAGCTCACCAGACCGAAGAATCTCTGGAAACACCATATATTTT
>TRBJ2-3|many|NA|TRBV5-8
CASSLTGWTDTQYF
TGTGCCAGCAGCTTAACAGGGTGGACAGATACGCAGTATTTT
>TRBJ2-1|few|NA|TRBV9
CASSVGDTDEQFF
TGTGCCAGCAGCGTAGGGGACACTGATGAGCAGTTCTTC
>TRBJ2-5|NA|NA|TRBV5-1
CASSGGMGQETQYF
TGCGCCAGCAGCGGCGGGATGGGGCAAGAGACCCAGTACTTC
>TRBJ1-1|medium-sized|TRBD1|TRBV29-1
CSVRLYRGGSTEAFF
TGCAGCGTTCGCCTTTACAGGGGAGGTAGCACTGAAGCTTTCTTT
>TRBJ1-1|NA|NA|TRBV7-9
CASQKGDEAFF
TGTGCCAGCCAGAAGGGAGATGAAGCTTTCTTT
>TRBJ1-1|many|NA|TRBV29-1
CSVLRGQPNTEAFF
TGCAGCGTTCTCCGAGGACAGCCGAACACTGAAGCTTTCTTT
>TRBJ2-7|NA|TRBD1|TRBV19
CASSLQGQEYEQYF
TGTGCCAGTAGTCTCCAGGGACAGGAGTACGAGCAGTACTTC
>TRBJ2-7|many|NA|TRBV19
CAMTTDFYEQYF
TGTGCCATGACGACGGATTTCTACGAGCAGTACTTC
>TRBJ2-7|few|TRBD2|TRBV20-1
CSAPTSGRNEQYF
TGCAGTGCGCCGACTAGCGGGAGAAACGAGCAGTACTTC
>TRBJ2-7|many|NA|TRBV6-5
CASSYSLVRGYEQYF
TGTGCCAGCAGTTACTCGCTCGTCAGGGGCTACGAGCAGTACTTC
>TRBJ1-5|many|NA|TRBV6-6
CASSSAGAVKGGQPQHF
TGTGCCAGCAGTTCGGCAGGGGCGGTAAAAGGAGGTCAGCCCCAGCATTTT
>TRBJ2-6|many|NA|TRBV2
CASTYTQTLTF
TGTGCCAGCACCTACACTCAGACCCTGACTTTC
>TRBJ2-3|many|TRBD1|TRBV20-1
CSARGGTGPLPSTDTQYF
TGCAGTGCTAGAGGGGGGACAGGGCCATTGCCAAGCACAGATACGCAGTATTTT
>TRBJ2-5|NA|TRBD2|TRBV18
CASSLNPGLAFEETQYF
TGTGCCAGCTCGCTCAATCCGGGACTAGCGTTTGAAGAGACCCAGTACTTC
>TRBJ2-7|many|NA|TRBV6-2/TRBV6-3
CASSYTVAPYEQYF
TGTGCCAGCAGTTACACAGTGGCCCCCTACGAGCAGTACTTC
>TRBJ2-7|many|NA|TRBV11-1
CASSFGGRYEQYF
TGTGCCAGCAGCTTCGGCGGCCGATACGAACAGTACTTC
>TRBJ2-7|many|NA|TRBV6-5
CASSYSRSGDAEQYF
TGTGCCAGCAGTTACTCTAGGTCAGGGGACGCCGAGCAGTACTTC
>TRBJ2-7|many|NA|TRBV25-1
CASRGFGDPYEQYF
TGTGCCAGCCGTGGATTCGGGGACCCCTACGAGCAGTACTTC
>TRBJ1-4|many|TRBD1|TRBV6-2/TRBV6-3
CASSSYRGRGEKLFF
TGTGCCAGCAGTTCATACAGGGGGCGCGGTGAAAAACTGTTTTTT
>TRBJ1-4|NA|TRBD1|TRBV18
CASSQNRGNEKLFF
TGTGCCAGCTCACAAAACAGGGGGAATGAAAAACTGTTTTTT
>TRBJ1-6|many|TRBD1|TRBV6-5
CASRAARGSSYNSPLHF
TGTGCCAGCAGAGCCGCCAGGGGGAGCTCCTATAATTCACCCCTCCACTTT
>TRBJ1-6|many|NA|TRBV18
CASSPRSSYNSPLHF
TGTGCCAGCTCACCTAGGAGCTCCTATAATTCACCCCTCCACTTT
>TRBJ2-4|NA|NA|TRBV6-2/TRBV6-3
CASSYRNRDILAKNIQYF
TGTGCCAGCAGTTACAGGAACCGGGACATACTAGCCAAAAACATTCAGTACTTC
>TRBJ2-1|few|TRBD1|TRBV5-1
CASNTGTGSDEQFF
TGCGCCAGCAACACCGGGACAGGGAGCGATGAGCAGTTCTTC
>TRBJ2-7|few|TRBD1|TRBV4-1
CASSQRGQGQREQYF
TGCGCCAGCAGCCAAAGGGGGCAGGGGCAGAGGGAGCAGTACTTC
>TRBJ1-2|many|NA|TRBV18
CASSPDTNYGYTF
TGTGCCAGCTCACCTGACACTAACTATGGCTACACCTTC
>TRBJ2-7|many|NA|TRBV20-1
CSAKNRVGSSYEQYF
TGCAGTGCTAAAAACAGGGTAGGGAGCTCCTACGAGCAGTACTTC
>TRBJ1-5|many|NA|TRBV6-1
CASGTYQPQHF
TGTGCCAGCGGAACTTATCAGCCCCAGCATTTT